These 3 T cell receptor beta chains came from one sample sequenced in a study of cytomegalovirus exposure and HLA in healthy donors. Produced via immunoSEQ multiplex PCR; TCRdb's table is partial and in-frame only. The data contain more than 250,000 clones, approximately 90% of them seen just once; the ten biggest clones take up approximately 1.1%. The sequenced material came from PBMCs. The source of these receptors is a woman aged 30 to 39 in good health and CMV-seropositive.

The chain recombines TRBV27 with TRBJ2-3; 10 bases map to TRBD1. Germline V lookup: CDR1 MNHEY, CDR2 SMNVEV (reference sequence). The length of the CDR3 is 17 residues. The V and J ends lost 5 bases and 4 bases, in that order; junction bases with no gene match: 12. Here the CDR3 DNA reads TGTGCCAGCAGTCCCCGCTTAGGGGACAGGGGTGCAGATACGCAGTATTTT. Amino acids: CASSPRLGDRGADTQYF.

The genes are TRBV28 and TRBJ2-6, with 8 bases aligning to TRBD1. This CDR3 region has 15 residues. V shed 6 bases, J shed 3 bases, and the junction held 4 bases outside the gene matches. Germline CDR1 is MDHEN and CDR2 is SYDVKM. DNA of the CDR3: TGTGCCAGCAGATGGACAGGGAGTGGGGCCAACGTCCTGACTTTC. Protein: CASRWTGSGANVLTF.

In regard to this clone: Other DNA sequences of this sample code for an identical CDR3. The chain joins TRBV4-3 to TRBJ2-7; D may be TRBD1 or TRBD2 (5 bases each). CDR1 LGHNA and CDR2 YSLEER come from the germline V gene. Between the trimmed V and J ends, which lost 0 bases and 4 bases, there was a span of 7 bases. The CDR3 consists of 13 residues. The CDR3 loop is CASSQDGGYEQYF. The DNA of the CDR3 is TGCGCCAGCAGCCAAGATGGGGGATACGAGCAGTACTTC.